Below are 5 T cell receptor beta chains sequenced from a single sample in a study of blood T cell repertoires in COVID-19. Libraries were prepared by immunoSEQ multiplex PCR; TCRdb keeps only in-frame clonotypes and omits some of them. The data contain 140,000 or so clones, around 80% of them singletons. Sequenced sample: peripheral blood. The receptors come from a woman aged 50 to 60 with acute or convalescent COVID-19.

V gene TRBV18 combines with J gene TRBJ2-5; 12 bases align to TRBD1. Trimming cost V 3 bases and J 5 bases; bases outside gene matches: 7. This CDR3 spans 16 amino acids. Germline V gene data show CDR1 as KGHSH and CDR2 as LQKENI. The CDR3 sequence: CASSPPGQGAGETQYF. CDR3 DNA: TGTGCCAGCTCACCTCCGGGACAGGGGGCGGGCGAGACCCAGTACTTC.

The sample holds a few counts of this clone. The V and J genes are TRBV5-1 and TRBJ1-2; 8 bases line up with TRBD1. The junction had 4 bases not matched to a gene; V was cut back by 4 bases and J by 5 bases. CDR3 length equals 13 residues. Germline lookup yields CDR1 SGHRS and CDR2 YFSETQ. CDR3 sequence (DNA): TGCGCCAGCAGCACGGGACAGGAATATGGCTACACCTTC. It translates to CASSTGQEYGYTF.

The V call is TRBV3-1 (or the pseudogene TRBV3-2), the J call TRBJ1-1, with D perhaps matching TRBD1 (6 bases). Between the trimmed V and J ends, which lost 0 bases and 4 bases, there was a span of 9 bases. The CDR3 has 14 amino acids. Germline lookup yields CDR1 LGHDT and CDR2 YNNKEL (reference sequence). This chain's CDR3 is CASSQEGGITEAFF. The CDR3 DNA reads as TGTGCCAGCAGCCAAGAAGGGGGTATCACTGAAGCTTTCTTT.

V is TRBV27 and J is TRBJ1-1; weak D call: TRBD1 (6 bases). V lost 6 bases and J 1 base, leaving 9 bases between the germline ends. Germline assignment: CDR1 MNHEY and CDR2 SMNVEV (reference sequence). The CDR3 totals 13 residues. The CDR3 DNA reads as TGTGCCAGCAGACAACAGGGGAACACTGAAGCTTTCTTT. As protein: CASRQQGNTEAFF.

CDR3 nucleotides: TGTGCCAGCAGCCGCATCAGTGCGGGACAGGGATCAGATACGCAGTATTTT. Encoded protein: CASSRISAGQGSDTQYF. The chain recombines TRBV3-1 (or the pseudogene TRBV3-2) with TRBJ2-3; TRBD1 matches at 9 bases. CDR3 length equals 17 residues. Germline V lookup: CDR1 LGHDT, CDR2 YNNKEL (reference sequence). Trimming removed 4 bases from V and 4 bases from J; junction bases left unmatched: 12.